This paragraph covers one T cell receptor beta chain sequence. Its binding antigen is unknown. Base qualities are missing; no much larger clone stands one base away. This specimen comes from a study of blood T cell repertoires in COVID-19 (TCRdb year 2020). Context from the whole study: Samples from collaborators originated in the United States, Italy and Spain and spanned both the acute and convalescent phases of COVID-19. The material from the prospective study consisted of cDNA or gDNA derived from T cells, B-cell-depleted T cells, or PBMCs. The dataset comprised deeply sampled blood TCRbeta repertoires from subjects exposed to, actively infected with, or recovered from COVID-19. The repertoires were made available in a free public database intended to serve as a resource for research on the immune response to SARS-CoV-2. Samples came from the ongoing ImmuneRACE study (first 160 participants) plus 1,254 subjects from 6 global collaborators. Sample metadata almost always included a de-identified subject ID, COVID-19 status, age in years and sex. Where HLA class I and class II types were available, the types were taken from metadata supplied by the sample provider, not from assay-based typing.

On the study overall, not on this receptor specifically: The amount of clinical and demographic metadata varied by source and participant and was provided uncurated.

Looking up the germline V gene (reference sequence) yields CDR1 SEHNR and CDR2 FQNEAQ. The CDR3 numbers 16 residues from cysteine through phenylalanine. The entry retains the CDR3 DNA only, 48 bases that are in frame from base 1. V drops 5 bases and J drops 0 bases, leaving 16 bases in between. In the prospective study, participants were roughly 18 to 95 years old, resided in about two dozen geographic areas of the United States, and were enrolled through a virtual design. In the prospective study, participants were assigned to cohorts based on the clinical history participants reported in a screening survey and a study questionnaire. A participant counted as exposed if, within 2 weeks of entering the study, that participant had been in contact with someone who had a PCR-confirmed or clinician-diagnosed COVID-19 case. In the prospective study, mobile phlebotomists collected whole blood, serum and a nasopharyngeal or oropharyngeal swab from each participant. Over a roughly 2-month period, participants in the prospective study had the option of providing additional blood draws and questionnaires. Before DNA extraction, blood samples from the prospective study were shipped at room temperature or frozen.

The immunoSEQ Assay, a bias-controlled multiplex PCR, was used to amplify TCRbeta CDR3 regions from genomic DNA. On the study's bioinformatics: The number of nucleated cells in each sample was estimated from the amplification of reference gene primers within the assay. To quantify the absolute abundance of each unique TCRbeta CDR3 rearrangement, sequence reads were collapsed and filtered. For each sample, productive Simpson clonality was calculated as the square root of Simpson's diversity index over productive rearrangements. Entries here come from immuneACCESS through TCRdb and include only in-frame sequences with V and J called. Some clones fail to appear in such tables; in the studies checked, an unresolved V gene covers under half of the shortfall, and the cause of the remainder is unknown. Clonal size and the V and J genes are those of that table, whereas D and trimming came from the DNA. Counted in this sample were 290,000 or so clones; approximately 82% of them appeared once. The leading ten clones occupy about 5% of the sample.

The sequence was collected from a man aged 35-49 years who had been exposed to COVID-19. This chain joins TRBV7-9 to TRBJ1-2, and the D gene may be TRBD1, 5 bases matching. The source material was PBMCs or T cells enriched from blood (not recorded which). Here the CDR3 is given as CASSTPGVDPNYGYTF. The nucleotide sequence is given as TGTGCCAGCAGCACCCCGGGGGTTGACCCTAACTATGGCTACACCTTC.